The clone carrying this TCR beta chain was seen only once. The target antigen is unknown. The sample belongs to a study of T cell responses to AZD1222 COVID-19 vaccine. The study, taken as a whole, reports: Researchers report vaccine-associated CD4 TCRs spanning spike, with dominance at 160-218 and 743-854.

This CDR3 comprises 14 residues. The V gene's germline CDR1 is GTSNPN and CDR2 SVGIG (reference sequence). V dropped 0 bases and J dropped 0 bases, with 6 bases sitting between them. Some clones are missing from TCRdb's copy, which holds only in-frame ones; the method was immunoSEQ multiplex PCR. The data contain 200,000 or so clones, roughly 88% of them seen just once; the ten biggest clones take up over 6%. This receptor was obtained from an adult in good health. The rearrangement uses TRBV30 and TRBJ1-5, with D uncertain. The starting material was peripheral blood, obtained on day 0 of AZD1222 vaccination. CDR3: CAWSVIGSNQPQHF. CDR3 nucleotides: TGTGCCTGGAGTGTTATAGGTAGCAATCAGCCCCAGCATTTT.